This passage covers 10 T cell receptor beta chains from one sample sequenced in a study of T cell changes during pregnancy in multiple sclerosis. Clones were read by immunoSEQ multiplex PCR, and TCRdb kept only the in-frame ones, dropping some. The sample lists some 50,000 clones; around 90% were seen once. This material consisted of CD4+ T cells from peripheral blood mononuclear cells, taken in the second trimester of pregnancy. These TCRs come from a female donor with multiple sclerosis, enrolled in a pregnancy study.

V is TRBV19 and J is TRBJ1-1; no clear D. This CDR3 is built from 15 residues. The V gene's germline CDR1 is LNHDA and CDR2 SQIVND (reference sequence). V was trimmed by 1 base and J by 0 bases, leaving 9 bases between them. CDR3 in amino acids: CASSIGVSMNTEAFF. The CDR3 nucleotides are TGTGCCAGTAGTATAGGCGTATCCATGAACACTGAAGCTTTCTTT.

The gene calls are TRBV18 and TRBJ2-2, with no clear D. The CDR3 sequence is 13 residues long. CDR1 and CDR2 (germline): KGHSH, LQKENI. V lost 3 bases, J lost 11 bases, and 13 bases lay in between. CDR3 sequence: CASSPAAGSELFF. In nucleotides, the CDR3 is TGTGCCAGCTCACCTGCCGCAGGAAGCGAGCTGTTTTTT.

This chain connects TRBV5-8 to TRBJ2-7; D is possibly TRBD2 (6 bases). There are 14 residues in the CDR3. The germline V and J ends were trimmed by 3 bases and 5 bases, with 15 bases remaining between them. Germline V gives CDR1 SGHTS, CDR2 YDEGEE. The DNA for the CDR3 is TGTGCCAGCAGCTGGGGACTCGGGTCCCACGAGCAGTACTTC. Protein sequence: CASSWGLGSHEQYF.

This chain uses TRBV2 with TRBJ2-3; the match to TRBD2 covers 14 bases. J was trimmed by 4 bases and V by 6 bases; bases with no gene match: 3. Germline CDR1 reads SNHLY; CDR2 reads FYNNEI. This CDR3 contains 15 residues. This chain's CDR3 is CASRPTSGGADTQYF. The CDR3 DNA follows: TGTGCCAGCAGGCCGACTAGCGGGGGGGCAGATACGCAGTATTTT.

This clone showed up just once. V usage is TRBV11-2 and J usage is TRBJ2-1, with TRBD2 matching 11 bases. The germline gives CDR1 SGHAT, CDR2 FQNNGV. The ends lost 1 base at V and 9 bases at J; junction bases unmatched: 5. The length of the CDR3 is 15 residues. The CDR3 DNA sequence: TGTGCCAGCAGCTTAGGACTAGCGGGAAGGGGTGAGCAGTTCTTC. Protein product: CASSLGLAGRGEQFF.

The chain has TRBV19 and TRBJ1-5, with a weak D call TRBD1 (6 bases). This CDR3 spans 14 amino acids. V shed 2 bases and J shed 5 bases, with 10 bases lying between them. Germline V gene sequence: CDR1 LNHDA, CDR2 SQIVND (reference sequence). CDR3: CASSIRAGDQPQHF. In DNA form, the CDR3 reads TGTGCCAGTAGTATAAGGGCAGGGGATCAGCCCCAGCATTTT.

Concerning this clone itself: A junction end diverges from the germline sequence, so it may reflect a read error. The chain links TRBV15 to TRBJ1-2; 8 bases match TRBD1. CDR1 is LNHNV, CDR2 YYDKDF, per germline (reference sequence). The CDR3 runs 14 residues. This chain's CDR3 is CATSRDRGNFGYTF. The CDR3 nucleotides are TGTGCCACCAGCCGAGACAGGGGAAATTTTGGCTACACCTTC.

J is TRBJ1-1 and V is TRBV10-1; D is possibly TRBD1 (6 bases). V was trimmed by 7 bases and J by 1 base, leaving 16 bases between them. The V gene's germline CDR1 is WNHNN and CDR2 SYGVQD (reference sequence). The CDR3 contains 15 residues. CDR3 nucleotides: TGCGCCAGCAAGCCAGGGGACGGCCGGAACACTGAAGCTTTCTTT. As protein: CASKPGDGRNTEAFF.

This chain connects TRBV5-1 to TRBJ2-5; 8 bases are shared with TRBD2. Germline values: CDR1 SGHRS, CDR2 YFSETQ. Trimming took 0 bases from V and 2 from J; bases not matched to a gene: 6. CDR3 size: 16 residues. Written as DNA, the CDR3 is TGCGCCAGCAGCTTGGTGGTAGCGGGGTATCAAGAGACCCAGTACTTC. As protein: CASSLVVAGYQETQYF.

V usage is TRBV18 and J usage is TRBJ2-1; possibly TRBD1 for D (6 bases). Trimming shortened V by 0 bases and J by 0 bases, and 15 bases separated the two germline ends. Per the germline V gene, CDR1 is KGHSH and CDR2 is LQKENI. The CDR3 has 18 amino acids. The CDR3 region is CASSPPRGGLTSYNEQFF. CDR3 bases: TGTGCCAGCTCACCACCCAGGGGCGGGTTGACCTCCTACAATGAGCAGTTCTTC.